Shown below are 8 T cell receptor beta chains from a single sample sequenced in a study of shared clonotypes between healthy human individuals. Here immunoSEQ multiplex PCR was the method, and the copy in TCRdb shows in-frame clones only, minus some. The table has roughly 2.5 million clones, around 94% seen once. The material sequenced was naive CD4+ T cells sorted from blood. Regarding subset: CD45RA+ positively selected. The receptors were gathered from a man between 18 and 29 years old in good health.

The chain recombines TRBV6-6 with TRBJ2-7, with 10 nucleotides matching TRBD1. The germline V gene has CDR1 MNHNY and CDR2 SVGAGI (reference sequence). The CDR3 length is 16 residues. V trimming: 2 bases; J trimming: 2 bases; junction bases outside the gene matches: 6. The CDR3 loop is CASSYPRQGAAYEQYF. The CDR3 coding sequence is TGTGCCAGCAGTTACCCAAGACAGGGGGCTGCCTACGAGCAGTACTTC.

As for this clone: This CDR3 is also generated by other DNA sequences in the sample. The CDR3 DNA follows: TGTGCCAGCAGCAGGGACAGGGGACAAGAGACCCAGTACTTC. Translation: CASSRDRGQETQYF. The chain has TRBV7-2 and TRBJ2-5; 10 bases agree with TRBD1. This CDR3 is built from 14 residues. Per the germline V gene, CDR1 is SGHTA and CDR2 is FQGNSA. V was pared by 5 bases and J by 2 bases, with 2 bases of the junction left unmatched. The whole variable domain, filled in from reference TRBV7-2 and TRBJ2-5, reads GAGVSQSPSNKVTEKGKDVELRCDPISGHTALYWYRQSLGQGLEFLIYFQGNSAPDKSGLPSDRFSAERTGGSVSTLTIQRTQQEDSAVYLCASSRDRGQETQYFGPGTRLLVL.

The CDR3 nucleotides are TGTGCCAGCAGTAAACTAGCGGTTATAGAGACCCAGTACTTC. Encoded protein: CASSKLAVIETQYF. This rearrangement joins TRBV6-1 to TRBJ2-5; 8 bases map to TRBD2. Per germline, CDR1 MNHNS and CDR2 SASEGT. The CDR3 contains 14 residues. The V and J ends lost 5 bases and 4 bases, in that order; junction bases with no gene match: 6.

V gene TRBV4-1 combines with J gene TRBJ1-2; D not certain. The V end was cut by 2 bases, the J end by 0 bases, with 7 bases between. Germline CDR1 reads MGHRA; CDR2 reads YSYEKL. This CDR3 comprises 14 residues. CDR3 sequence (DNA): TGCGCCAGCAGCCAAATGGTACCTAACTATGGCTACACCTTC. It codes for CASSQMVPNYGYTF.

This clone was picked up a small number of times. For the CDR3, the DNA is TGTGCCAGCAGTTCCGGGACATTGGGGAACACTGAAGCTTTCTTT. Encoded protein: CASSSGTLGNTEAFF. The chain joins TRBV28 to TRBJ1-1, with a weak D call TRBD1 (6 bases). Trimming left V 4 bases short and J 1 base short, with 13 bases between. The CDR3 has 15 residues. Germline lookup yields CDR1 MDHEN and CDR2 SYDVKM.

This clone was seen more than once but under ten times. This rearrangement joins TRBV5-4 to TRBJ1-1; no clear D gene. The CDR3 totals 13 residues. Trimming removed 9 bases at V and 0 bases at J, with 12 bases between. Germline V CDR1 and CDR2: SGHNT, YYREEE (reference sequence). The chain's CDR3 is CATREQLNTEAFF. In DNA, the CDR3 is TGTGCCACGCGGGAACAGTTGAACACTGAAGCTTTCTTT.

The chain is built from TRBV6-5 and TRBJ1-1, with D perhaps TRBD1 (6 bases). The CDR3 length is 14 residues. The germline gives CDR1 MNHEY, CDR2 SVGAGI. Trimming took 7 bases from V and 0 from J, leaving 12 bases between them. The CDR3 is CASTQGHMNTEAFF. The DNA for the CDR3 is TGTGCCAGCACTCAGGGACACATGAACACTGAAGCTTTCTTT.

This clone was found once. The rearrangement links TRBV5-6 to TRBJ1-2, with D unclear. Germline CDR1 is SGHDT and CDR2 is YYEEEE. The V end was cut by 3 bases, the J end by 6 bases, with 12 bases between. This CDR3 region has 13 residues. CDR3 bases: TGTGCCAGCAGCTCGACGGCGGTGGATGGCTACACCTTC. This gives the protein CASSSTAVDGYTF.